Given below is one TCR beta chain in context. Its specific antigen is unknown. No qualities accompany the bases; no much larger clone lies one base away. The Qiagen DNeasy kit was used to extract genomic DNA both from unsorted PBMCs and from the negatively selected CD4+ and CD8+ fractions. TCR beta CDR3 regions were amplified by immunoSEQ multiplex PCR using primers annealing to V and J segments. A synthetic immune receptor repertoire was used to minimize amplification bias, and any residual bias was removed computationally once sequencing was done. The study's processing was this. Repertoire diversity was quantified as the Shannon entropy index using custom Python scripts. Unsorted, CD4+ and CD8+ repertoires were analyzed separately, except for combined analyses in which CD4+ and CD8+ sequences were merged in silico. Held by TCRdb, this immuneACCESS table contains in-frame sequences only and omits some clones. Under half of the omission traces to an unresolved V gene where checked; the cause of the rest is unknown. V, J and clone size derive from that table, while D and trimming were established from the DNA sequence. The sample profile shows 70,000 or so clones; roughly 93% of them were found once. The ten largest clones represent roughly 2.5% of the sample.

The sample belongs to a study of PD-1 blockade in classical Hodgkin lymphoma (dated by TCRdb to between 2020 and 2021). Context from the whole study: To define a peripheral blood immune signature of response to PD-1 blockade in classical Hodgkin lymphoma, the study combined TCR beta sequencing with CyTOF. Study-wide conclusions, independent of this receptor: Newly diagnosed patients were reported to have lower baseline TCR diversity than healthy donors, and relapsed/refractory patients were reported to have lower baseline TCR diversity still. The study was limited to a single clinical trial cohort, and causes of repertoire differences, possibly disease activity or prior therapy, remained undefined.

In light of the paper, this sample's time point label describes: newly diagnosed, previously untreated cHL patient sample. As a comparison group for the relapsed/refractory trial patients, PBMCs were sequenced from patients with newly diagnosed, previously untreated classical Hodgkin lymphoma. Peripheral blood was collected in 8 mL Vacutainer Cell Preparation Tubes, from which PBMCs were isolated by centrifugation and then cryopreserved. The receptor was derived from a human donor with classical Hodgkin lymphoma. The sample taken for sequencing was peripheral blood mononuclear cells (PBMCs).

The CDR3 is CASSLDRDNSPLHF. DNA sequence: TGTGCCAGCAGTTTAGACAGGGACAATTCACCCCTCCACTTT. Recombination linked TRBV27 to TRBJ1-6; TRBD1 fits 7 bases in the junction. After removal of 2 bases from V and 7 bases from J, the junction retains 2 bases not matched to a gene. Based on the germline V gene (reference sequence), the CDR1 and CDR2 sequences are MNHEY and SMNVEV. There are 14 amino acids in the CDR3, from cysteine to phenylalanine inclusive. Only CDR3 DNA is held: 42 bases, read in frame from base 1.